This T cell receptor (beta chain) was profiled in a study of T-cell memory formation after mild COVID-19. Study observations and caveats: Clones that contracted from day 15 to 85 were balanced CD4/CD8, while later expanders leaned CD4+. Shrinking CD4+ clones resided mostly in CM and EM, and CD8+ ones in EMRA.

Trimming took 0 bases from V and 2 from J, leaving 9 bases between them. The CDR3 is 16 residues long. CDR1 and CDR2 (germline): SGHRS, YFSETQ. A 5'RACE reaction primed in the constant segment made cDNA libraries of TCR alpha and TCR beta, and these carried sample barcodes and UMIs. MiXCR was run by TCRdb on the 5' RACE reads, yielding one entry per CDR3 protein. The profile shows 270,000 or so distinct CDR3 sequences, approximately 16% of them singletons. This clonotype was counted at least ten times. The antigen remains unidentified. This rearrangement joins TRBV5-1 to TRBJ2-6; D not certain. Sequencing input: PBMCs or a T cell subset sorted from them (not recorded which). This receptor was identified in a man younger than 30 who had mild COVID-19 (a few samples of this study predate the infection). Cell type and time point are not known. The CDR3 sequence is CASSLEVVPGANVLTF. DNA of the CDR3: TGCGCCAGCAGCTTGGAGGTCGTGCCTGGGGCCAACGTCCTGACTTTC.